What follows are 29 T cell receptor beta chains derived from one specimen sequenced in a study of regulatory T cells in long-lasting Graves disease. Arm-PCR of CDR3 regions with iRepertoire HTBI primers generated TCR beta libraries. TCRdb reprocessed the multiplex PCR reads via MiXCR and lists one record per CDR3 protein. This table has about 430,000 distinct CDR3 sequences, 15% appearing once. Time point in this sample: newly diagnosed GD, antithyroid drugs for less than 3 months. PBMC-derived RNA was used for the TCR library. This sample also appeared in a second study, on T cells in Graves' hyperthyroidism and ophthalmopathy.

The starting material was peripheral blood mononuclear cells (PBMCs), obtained at new diagnosis, from a patient treated with antithyroid drugs. The receptors come from a woman aged 40 to 55 with Graves disease.

The rearrangement joins TRBV19 to TRBJ2-3; no firm D call. V lost 5 bases, J lost 1 base, and 7 bases lay in between. This CDR3 spans 13 amino acids. Germline-derived CDR1 and CDR2 are LNHDA and SQIVND (reference sequence). The DNA for the CDR3 is TGTGCCAGTAGTTTCAAGGGCACAGATACGCAGTATTTT. It codes for CASSFKGTDTQYF.

This clonotype appeared a few times. This may be a read error, as it is one base from a much larger clone. It is likely a read error, because the conserved phenylalanine at the end of the CDR3 is missing. The chain joins TRBV11-3 to TRBJ2-2, with D tentatively TRBD1 (5 bases). Germline V gene data show CDR1 as SGHNT and CDR2 as YENEEA. The CDR3 contains 16 residues. V gave up 3 bases and J gave up 1 base, with 12 bases separating them. CDR3 sequence: CASSFDRAGNTGELFL. In nucleotides, the CDR3 is TGTGCCAGCAGCTTCGACAGAGCAGGGAACACCGGGGAGCTGTTTCTT.

CDR3 sequence: CASSVVGRTSYTGELFF. Here the CDR3 DNA reads TGTGCCAGCAGCGTAGTCGGGAGGACTAGCTACACCGGGGAGCTGTTTTTT. J is TRBJ2-2 and V is TRBV9; 8 bases match TRBD2. The V segment lost 0 bases and the J segment 3 bases; nucleotides outside the gene matches: 7. The CDR3 is 17 residues long. Germline assignment: CDR1 SGDLS and CDR2 YYNGEE.

At least ten counts were recorded for this clonotype. The chain has TRBV20-1 and TRBJ2-3, with D unresolved. Deletions cut 2 bases from V and 2 bases from J, with 14 bases between. Germline V CDR1 and CDR2: DFQATT, SNEGSKA (reference sequence). The CDR3 has 15 amino acids. The CDR3 protein is CSARTHGAATDTQYF. The CDR3 nucleotides read TGCAGTGCTAGAACCCATGGTGCGGCCACAGATACGCAGTATTTT.

This clonotype was observed at least ten times. This chain uses TRBV12-3 or TRBV12-4 with TRBJ2-7; no definite D call. CDR3 length: 12 amino acids. V was cut by 3 bases and J by 7 bases, with 10 bases left in between. This CDR3 reads CASSLVVFEQYF. The CDR3 bases are TGTGCCAGCAGTTTGGTTGTATTTGAGCAGTACTTC.

This clonotype was counted a few times. The V and J genes are TRBV9 and TRBJ1-1; TRBD1 matches 11 bases. The V gene end was trimmed by 4 bases and the J gene end by 5 bases; junction bases not matched to a gene: 4. CDR1 is SGDLS and CDR2 is YYNGEE in the germline V gene. CDR3 length: 14 residues. The CDR3 coding sequence is TGTGCCAGCAGCACAGGACAGGGGGCGACTGAAGCTTTCTTT. Amino acids: CASSTGQGATEAFF. The variable domain in full, with the rest retrieved from reference TRBV9 and TRBJ1-1, is DSGVTQTPKHLITATGQRVTLRCSPRSGDLSVYWYQQSLDQGLQFLIQYYNGEERAKGNILERFSAQQFPDLHSELNLSSLELGDSALYFCASSTGQGATEAFFGQGTRLTVV.

This clonotype was recorded at least ten times. J is TRBJ1-1 and V is TRBV5-6, with 8 bases identical to TRBD1. Germline values: CDR1 SGHDT, CDR2 YYEEEE. The CDR3 has 14 amino acids. With 4 bases clipped from V and 1 base from J, the junction kept 3 bases outside the gene matches. This chain's CDR3 is CASSVDRGNTEAFF. For the CDR3, the DNA is TGTGCCAGCAGCGTTGACAGGGGGAACACTGAAGCTTTCTTT.

The chain has TRBV7-2 and TRBJ1-4; 9 bases fit TRBD1. The CDR3 totals 16 residues. With V trimmed by 4 bases and J by 8 bases, 11 bases remained unmatched. From germline, CDR1 is SGHTA and CDR2 FQGNSA. CDR3 residues: CASSSTPGQGGEKLFF. The CDR3 region has the DNA TGTGCCAGCAGCTCGACTCCGGGACAGGGTGGCGAAAAACTGTTTTTT.

Concerning this clonotype: One end of the junction is discordant with germline, which a read error may explain. The rearrangement uses TRBV15 and TRBJ2-4; D is perhaps TRBD1 or TRBD2 (5 bases each). This CDR3 spans 12 amino acids. The V gene's germline CDR1 is LNHNV and CDR2 YYDKDF (reference sequence). CDR3 DNA: TGTGCCACCAGCAGAGTTGGGGGACGGCCCCACTTC. Its protein is CATSRVGGRPHF.

This clonotype was seen many times. The chain recombines TRBV12-3 or TRBV12-4 with TRBJ2-3; D is unclear. V was cut by 1 base and J by 1 base, with 6 bases left in between. The CDR3 runs to 14 residues. As DNA, the CDR3 is TGTGCCAGCAGTTTAGGTTGGGGCACAGATACGCAGTATTTT. Its protein is CASSLGWGTDTQYF.

This chain's CDR3 is CASSQTDQGSYGYTF. DNA of the CDR3: TGCGCCAGCAGCCAAACGGACCAAGGCTCCTATGGCTACACCTTC. The chain has TRBV4-3 and TRBJ1-2; no definite D call. Trimming left V 2 bases short and J 4 bases short, with 14 bases between. Germline V gene data show CDR1 as LGHNA and CDR2 as YSLEER. The CDR3 has 15 amino acids.

In this sample, this clonotype turned up a few times. The J gene is TRBJ2-3, the V gene TRBV28; TRBD2 aligns across 11 bases. The V gene's germline CDR1 is MDHEN and CDR2 SYDVKM. Trimming at V came to 5 bases and at J to 7 bases, leaving 8 bases not matched to a gene. The CDR3 extends over 15 amino acids. CDR3 in DNA: TGTGCCAGCAGTCGACTAGCGGGAAGGGGGAATACGCAGTATTTT. Translated, it gives CASSRLAGRGNTQYF.

This clonotype was detected a few times. The gene calls are TRBV4-1 and TRBJ2-5; TRBD2 matches 7 bases. The CDR3 is made up of 14 amino acids. The V gene's germline CDR1 is MGHRA and CDR2 YSYEKL. The V segment lost 0 bases and the J segment 3 bases; nucleotides outside the gene matches: 1. CDR3 residues: CASSQDAGEETQYF. CDR3 in DNA: TGCGCCAGCAGCCAAGATGCGGGGGAAGAGACCCAGTACTTC.

This clonotype was seen a handful of times. The chain has TRBV24-1 and TRBJ2-3, with TRBD1 matching 8 bases. Germline lookup yields CDR1 KGHDR and CDR2 SFDVKD. V shed 5 bases, J shed 4 bases, and the junction held 4 bases outside the gene matches. The CDR3 covers 14 residues. CDR3 nucleotide sequence: TGTGCCACCAGTGCCAGGGGGCGCCCAGATACGCAGTATTTT. This sequence encodes CATSARGRPDTQYF.

This clonotype was seen ten or more times. The chain carries TRBV11-2 and TRBJ2-3, with TRBD2 identical over 12 bases. This CDR3 is 16 amino acids long. V gave up 3 bases and J gave up 5 bases; unmatched junction bases: 6. CDR1 and CDR2 from the germline V gene are SGHAT and FQNNGV. The CDR3 spells CASSFLAGGPGDTQYF. The CDR3 DNA sequence: TGTGCCAGCAGCTTCCTAGCGGGAGGGCCTGGAGATACGCAGTATTTT.

This clonotype was observed at least ten times. The genes are TRBV11-2 and TRBJ2-1; TRBD2 matches at 8 bases. The germline V gene has CDR1 SGHAT and CDR2 FQNNGV. J lost 4 bases, V lost 5 bases, and 10 bases had no gene match. The CDR3 spans 16 residues. CDR3 protein: CASSAKTAGVYNEQFF. DNA of the CDR3: TGTGCCAGCAGCGCCAAGACAGCGGGAGTATACAATGAGCAGTTCTTC. Drawing the rest from reference TRBV11-2 and TRBJ2-1, the complete variable domain is EAGVAQSPRYKIIEKRQSVAFWCNPISGHATLYWYQQILGQGPKLLIQFQNNGVVDDSQLPKDRFSAERLKGVDSTLKIQPAKLEDSAVYLCASSAKTAGVYNEQFFGPGTRLTVL.

In its sample, this clonotype was seen many times. Here the CDR3 DNA reads TGTGCCAGCAGTTACTCGGGCTCTTCCTACGAGCAGTACTTC. This gives the protein CASSYSGSSYEQYF. The gene calls are TRBV6-2 or TRBV6-3 and TRBJ2-7; D remains unclear. The V and J ends lost 0 bases and 1 base respectively, with 7 bases between them. The CDR3 spans 14 residues. Per the germline V gene, CDR1 is MNHEY and CDR2 is SVGEGT.

The V gene is TRBV19, the J gene TRBJ1-3; the match to TRBD1 covers 7 bases. In germline, CDR1 is LNHDA, CDR2 SQIVND (reference sequence). This CDR3 has 16 residues. Unmatched junction bases numbered 8, after V lost 6 bases and J lost 0 bases. The CDR3 here is CASRAQGMSSGNTIYF. The CDR3 coding sequence is TGTGCCAGTAGGGCACAGGGGATGAGCTCTGGAAACACCATATATTTT.

The V gene is TRBV2, the J gene TRBJ2-7; 8 positions match TRBD2. Looked up from germline, CDR1 is SNHLY and CDR2 is FYNNEI. The CDR3 is 13 amino acids. J lost 3 bases, V lost 4 bases, and 2 bases had no gene match. Here the CDR3 reads CASSGTSHYEQYF. The DNA of the CDR3 is TGTGCCAGCAGTGGGACTAGCCACTACGAGCAGTACTTC.

This clonotype was found a few times. The chain uses TRBV19 and TRBJ2-5, with a weak D call TRBD2 (5 bases). V was pared by 3 bases and J by 5 bases, with 10 bases between. Per germline, CDR1 LNHDA and CDR2 SQIVND (reference sequence). The CDR3 totals 13 residues. The CDR3 region is CASSMGDWETQYF. The CDR3 DNA follows: TGTGCCAGTAGTATGGGAGATTGGGAGACCCAGTACTTC.

This clonotype was seen at least ten times. The rearrangement links TRBV27 to TRBJ2-1; D is ambiguous. The CDR3 loop spans 13 amino acids. Germline loops: CDR1 MNHEY, CDR2 SMNVEV (reference sequence). V lost 3 bases, J lost 7 bases, and 10 bases lay in between. The CDR3 spells CASSLTSKNEQFF. The CDR3 coding sequence is TGTGCCAGCAGTTTGACCTCGAAGAATGAGCAGTTCTTC.

This clonotype was seen ten or more times. This chain joins TRBV15 and TRBJ1-5; D is unresolved. This CDR3 spans 14 amino acids. V lost 0 bases and J lost 6, with 9 bases in between. Germline CDR1 reads LNHNV; CDR2 reads YYDKDF (reference sequence). CDR3 region: CATSRDLGSQPQHF. Written as DNA, the CDR3 is TGTGCCACCAGCAGAGATCTTGGGAGTCAGCCCCAGCATTTT.

The chain has TRBV30 and TRBJ1-5, with a weak D call TRBD1 (6 bases). V dropped 8 bases and J dropped 6 bases, with 17 bases sitting between them. The V gene's germline CDR1 is GTSNPN and CDR2 SVGIG (reference sequence). The CDR3 extends over 13 amino acids. CDR3 loop: CAGDGGAGQPQHF. Here the CDR3 DNA reads TGTGCCGGCGATGGGGGGGCTGGTCAGCCCCAGCATTTT.

This clonotype was seen ten or more times. The chain couples TRBV7-9 to TRBJ2-1; TRBD2 aligns across 7 bases. V was pared by 5 bases and J by 8 bases, with 9 bases of the junction left unmatched. The CDR3 contains 14 residues. The germline gives CDR1 SEHNR, CDR2 FQNEAQ (reference sequence). The CDR3 region has the DNA TGTGCCAGCAGCGAACCCTGGGGGGGAGATGAGCAGTTCTTC. Translation: CASSEPWGGDEQFF.

On this clonotype: Given a much more abundant clone one base away, this may be a read error. The chain joins TRBV27 to TRBJ1-2, with D possibly TRBD1 on 6 matching bases. The CDR3 is made up of 15 amino acids. Per germline, CDR1 MNHEY and CDR2 SMNVEV (reference sequence). V lost 5 bases to trimming and J lost 0 bases, with 13 bases between them. CDR3 sequence reads: CASSGGGQANYGYTF. CDR3 nucleotides: TGTGCCAGCAGTGGGGGGGGGCAGGCTAACTATGGCTACACCTTC.

The chain recombines TRBV12-3 or TRBV12-4 with TRBJ1-3, with D unclear. Trimming shortened V by 6 bases and J by 4 bases, and 7 bases separated the two germline ends. CDR3 length equals 12 residues. The CDR3 loop reads CASRAPGNTIYF. The CDR3 DNA reads as TGTGCCAGCAGAGCCCCCGGAAACACCATATATTTT.

This chain joins TRBV9 and TRBJ1-6; no reliable D call. The CDR3 is made up of 16 amino acids. V lost 3 bases and J 0 bases, leaving 10 bases between the germline ends. From germline, CDR1 is SGDLS and CDR2 YYNGEE. The CDR3 nucleotides read TGTGCCAGCAGCGCACAACAGAGCTCCTATAATTCACCCCTCCACTTT. Translating gives CASSAQQSSYNSPLHF.

This clonotype was observed a few times. The J gene is TRBJ2-1, the V gene TRBV19, with 9 bases aligning to TRBD2. The V gene's germline CDR1 is LNHDA and CDR2 SQIVND (reference sequence). This CDR3 contains 16 residues. Trimming removed 6 bases from V and 6 bases from J; junction bases left unmatched: 12. Here the CDR3 reads CASRGQGSGRSNEQFF. The CDR3 DNA sequence: TGTGCCAGTAGGGGGCAAGGGAGCGGGAGGTCCAATGAGCAGTTCTTC.

This clonotype has at least ten counts. The rearrangement links TRBV12-3 or TRBV12-4 to TRBJ1-5; a possible D gene is TRBD1 (5 bases). V was shortened by 3 bases and J by 3 bases, with 12 bases between the two germline ends. This CDR3 is built from 15 residues. The CDR3 DNA reads as TGTGCCAGCAGTTTTTCAGGGCCCCACAATCAGCCCCAGCATTTT. This sequence encodes CASSFSGPHNQPQHF.